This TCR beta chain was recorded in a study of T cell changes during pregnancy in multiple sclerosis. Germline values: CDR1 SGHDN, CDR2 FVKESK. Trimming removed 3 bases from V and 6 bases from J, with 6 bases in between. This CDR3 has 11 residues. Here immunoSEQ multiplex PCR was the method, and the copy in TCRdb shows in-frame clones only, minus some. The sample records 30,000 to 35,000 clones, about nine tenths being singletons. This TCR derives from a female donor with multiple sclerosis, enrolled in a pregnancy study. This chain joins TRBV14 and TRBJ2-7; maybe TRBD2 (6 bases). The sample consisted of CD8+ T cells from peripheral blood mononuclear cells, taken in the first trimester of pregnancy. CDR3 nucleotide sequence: TGTGCCAGCAGCCAGGGACTCGAGCAGTACTTC. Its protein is CASSQGLEQYF.